This TCR beta chain was captured by sequencing in a study of T cells in localized non-small cell lung cancer (dated by TCRdb to 2020 to 2021). For the study in its entirety: The study examined T cell repertoires in approximately 240 patients with early-stage NSCLC and compared tumors with uninvolved tumor-adjacent lungs. The cohort consisted of 236 treatment-naive NSCLC patients whose localized lung tumors had been resected. The mean age of the NSCLC patients was about 67 years, with fewer than 150 men and 95 to 110 women.

The full study reports these points: Uninvolved tumor-adjacent lung showed the highest T cell clonality, higher than tumor, which suggests more focused antigenic responses in the uninvolved tumor-adjacent lung. Multi-region tumor sequencing was not performed, so intratumor heterogeneity could not be excluded. Because the study design was exploratory, TCR variables were selected using unadjusted p-values without false-discovery rate correction. Higher blood T cell density associated with longer overall survival, while higher adjacent-lung clonality associated with shorter survival. A median of around 50 of the top 100 tumor clones turned up in the paired uninvolved adjacent lung, and 28 of those clones also ranked among the top 100 of that same adjacent lung.

TCR beta CDR3 regions were sequenced from DNA using the immunoSEQ Assay. Under the source paper's analysis protocol: To compute T cell density, TCR beta template counts were normalized to usable DNA, which was estimated by amplifying housekeeping genes. The preseqR package was used to estimate richness by extrapolating to 400,000 templates for PBMC samples and to 120,000 templates for tissue samples. Clonality was defined by subtracting Pielou's evenness from one. Tissue-enriched TCRs were identified by differential abundance testing using productive amino-acid clonotypes, minimum total count 5 and alpha 0.1. The Jaccard Index and the Morisita Overlap Index were used to quantify repertoire overlap between compartments. GLIPH grouped TCR beta CDR3s together with public tetramer-defined viral CDR3s, and a viral motif had to include at least three viral sequences and show V-gene enrichment. In its TCRdb copy, this immuneACCESS table keeps in-frame sequences only and misses some clones. Where compared with another copy, unresolved V genes explain less than half of these, and the others have no known cause. The V and J calls and clone size come from that table; D and trimming were worked out from the DNA. The sample has approximately 11,000 clones on record, about three quarters of them singletons. The ten largest clones take up 31% of the sample.

Worth noting for this clone: Its antigen is currently not known. The sample holds no much larger clone one base away, and base qualities are not on file.

Spanning cysteine to phenylalanine, the CDR3 consists of 13 amino acids. This entry keeps only the CDR3 DNA: 39 bases, framed from base 1. V loses 1 base, J loses 6 bases, and the germline ends lie 10 bases apart. CDR1 and CDR2 (SGHVS, FQNEAQ) derive from the germline V gene. At diagnosis, peripheral blood, uninvolved tumor-adjacent lung and tumor were collected and were preserved as a mix of fresh-frozen and FFPE material. Blood samples were analyzed as peripheral blood mononuclear cells for TCR repertoire profiling. This receptor chain uses TRBV7-8 and TRBJ2-7, with no reliable assignment of the D segment. The sequenced sample was peripheral blood, obtained before any cancer treatment. This TCR was sampled from a male donor aged 60 or over with stage I lung adenocarcinoma. CDR3 loop: CASSLDLAREQYF. The DNA sequence reads TGTGCCAGCAGCTTAGATTTGGCCCGCGAGCAGTACTTC.